The 9 T cell receptor beta chains reported below all come from one sample, sequenced in a study of OX40 agonist ivuxolimab in advanced cancers. The repertoire was sequenced with immunoSEQ multiplex PCR; TCRdb's copy has only in-frame clones and lacks some. The sample yields some 70,000 clones, roughly 80% seen once. The sequences come from CD4+ or CD8+ T cells sorted from blood, collected in a trial of the OX40 agonist ivuxolimab. The receptors derive from an adult with an advanced solid tumor such as melanoma, head and neck, liver or kidney cancer.

The chain employs TRBV7-8 and TRBJ2-4; D ambiguous. CDR1 and CDR2 (germline): SGHVS, FQNEAQ. The V end was cut by 6 bases, the J end by 5 bases, with 8 bases between. The CDR3 length is 12 residues. CDR3 DNA: TGTGCCAGCAGATCCCGGGAAAACATTCAGTACTTC. Amino acids: CASRSRENIQYF.

The rearrangement links TRBV2 to TRBJ2-3; 8 positions match TRBD2. The V gene end was trimmed by 11 bases and the J gene end by 3 bases; junction bases not matched to a gene: 22. This CDR3 contains 18 residues. CDR1 SNHLY and CDR2 FYNNEI come from the germline V gene. DNA of the CDR3: TGTGCCGGCCCGCGGGGAGCGGGGGAGCGAGGGAGGACAGATACGCAGTATTTT. Translating gives CAGPRGAGERGRTDTQYF. The whole variable domain, remainder taken from reference TRBV2 and TRBJ2-3, is EPEVTQTPSHQVTQMGQEVILRCVPISNHLYFYWYRQILGQKVEFLVSFYNNEISEKSEIFDDQFSVERPDGSNFTLKIRSTKLEDSAMYFCAGPRGAGERGRTDTQYFGPGTRLTVL.

The chain has TRBV6-1 and TRBJ1-2, with D possibly matching TRBD1 (6 bases). This CDR3 has 13 amino acids. The V gene's germline CDR1 is MNHNS and CDR2 SASEGT. V shed 6 bases and J shed 8 bases, with 16 bases lying between them. CDR3 bases: TGTGCCAGCAGCCTCGAACAGGGTCAAGGCTACACCTTC. Residues: CASSLEQGQGYTF.

The rearrangement links TRBV5-1 to TRBJ2-7, with TRBD2 matching 13 bases. Germline V gene data show CDR1 as SGHRS and CDR2 as YFSETQ. This CDR3 spans 15 amino acids. J gave up 2 bases and V 4 bases, and 3 bases lay outside the gene matches. CDR3 in DNA: TGCGCCAGCAGCACGGGACTAGCGGGGCCCTACGAGCAGTACTTC. The encoded protein is CASSTGLAGPYEQYF.

The chain uses TRBV18 and TRBJ1-1; tentatively, D is TRBD1 (5 bases). Germline V gene data show CDR1 as KGHSH and CDR2 as LQKENI. The CDR3 extends over 15 amino acids. The V gene lost 3 bases and the J gene lost 6 bases, with 17 bases spanning the gap. CDR3 bases: TGTGCCAGCTCACCTCCCCTAAGGGGATCCTCTGAAGCTTTCTTT. Translation gives CASSPPLRGSSEAFF.

This clone occurred a few times. The gene calls are TRBV6-5 and TRBJ2-4; TRBD1 might be the D (5 bases). The CDR3 spans 13 residues. In germline, CDR1 is MNHEY, CDR2 SVGAGI. The V and J ends lost 5 bases and 6 bases respectively, with 11 bases between them. The CDR3 is CASSGDRANIQYF. As DNA, the CDR3 is TGTGCCAGCAGTGGCGACAGAGCAAACATTCAGTACTTC.

The CDR3 DNA follows: TGTGCCAGCGGTGGACAGCGCCCCATGAACACTGAAGCTTTCTTT. As protein: CASGGQRPMNTEAFF. The genes are TRBV6-1 and TRBJ1-1, with TRBD1 as a possible D gene (6 bases). With 8 bases removed from V and 0 bases from J, the gap between germline ends came to 16 bases. The CDR3 runs 15 residues. Germline lookup yields CDR1 MNHNS and CDR2 SASEGT.

Only one count was recorded for this clone. This chain connects TRBV6-1 to TRBJ1-5; no clear D gene. V lost 3 bases to trimming and J lost 4 bases, with 10 bases between them. This CDR3 spans 14 amino acids. The germline gives CDR1 MNHNS, CDR2 SASEGT. The DNA of the CDR3 is TGTGCCAGCAGTGAGCCGGCAGTTAATCAGCCCCAGCATTTT. It encodes CASSEPAVNQPQHF.

This clone is a singleton in its sample. The chain has TRBV11-3 and TRBJ1-1, with D hard to call. The CDR3 is made up of 13 amino acids. The germline V gene encodes CDR1 SGHNT and CDR2 YENEEA. Trimming removed 0 bases from V and 3 bases from J, with 5 bases in between. CDR3 in amino acids: CASSLETDTEAFF. For the CDR3, the DNA is TGTGCCAGCAGCTTAGAGACTGACACTGAAGCTTTCTTT.